The 18 T cell receptor beta chains below all came from one sample that was sequenced in a study of metastatic and nonmetastatic thyroid tumors. Patients had received no treatment of any kind before thyroid surgery. TCRdb reprocessed the PCR reads via MiXCR. This table holds almost 70,000 clones, approximately 15% found once. The specimen sequenced was blood. The origin of the receptors is a male donor with papillary thyroid cancer or a benign thyroid nodule (not recorded which). Some clones in this sample may be carry-over from other donors' samples.

This clone was counted ten times or more. The rearrangement links TRBV20-1 to TRBJ2-3; 9 bases line up with TRBD1. V shed 3 bases, J shed 2 bases, and the junction held 6 bases outside the gene matches. Germline V gene sequence: CDR1 DFQATT, CDR2 SNEGSKA (reference sequence). The CDR3 consists of 15 residues. The CDR3, as DNA: TGCAGTGCTAGCGGGGGACAGGGTCTCACAGATACGCAGTATTTT. The encoded protein is CSASGGQGLTDTQYF.

The table lists this clone with a few counts. The junction and the germline gene differ at one end; a read error may be behind it. J is TRBJ1-1 and V is TRBV10-1; D unresolved. From germline, CDR1 is WNHNN and CDR2 SYGVQD (reference sequence). This CDR3 spans 13 amino acids. The CDR3, as DNA: TGCGTCAGCAGTGTGGCAGTGAGCACTGAAGCTTTCTTT. It translates to CVSSVAVSTEAFF.

There are a few counts of this clone. A junction boundary mismatches the germline segment, possibly from a read error. V is TRBV19 and J is TRBJ1-6; maybe TRBD1 (5 bases). CDR1 and CDR2 (germline): LNHDA, SQIVND (reference sequence). The CDR3 spans 14 residues. The DNA of the CDR3 is TGTGCCATTTCACTTTACGTGCAGGGTTCACCCCACCACTTT. It yields the protein CAISLYVQGSPHHF.

The chain employs TRBV18 and TRBJ1-1, with D hard to call. V lost 3 bases, J lost 1 base, and 12 bases lay in between. The CDR3 consists of 15 residues. CDR1 and CDR2 from the germline V gene are KGHSH and LQKENI. The CDR3 nucleotides read TGTGCCAGCTCACCCGTACTGGGCAAGAACACTGAAGCTTTCTTT. Amino acid sequence: CASSPVLGKNTEAFF.

A note on this clone: Sequence at one end of the junction differs from germline and may be a read error. This chain links TRBV6-1 with TRBJ2-7; D might be TRBD1 (6 bases). The CDR3 is 15 residues long. The germline V gene has CDR1 MNHNS and CDR2 SASEGT. CDR3 sequence: CASSQTQGFSYEQYF. The DNA of the CDR3 is TGCGCCAGCAGTCAGACGCAGGGGTTCTCCTACGAGCAGTACTTC.

V usage is TRBV13 and J usage is TRBJ2-2; 11 bases agree with TRBD2. Germline CDR1 PRHDT, CDR2 FYEKMQ (reference sequence). The CDR3 runs 19 residues. The junction had 16 bases not matched to a gene; V was cut back by 7 bases and J by 3 bases. This CDR3 reads CASISPGLAVPEDTGELFF. CDR3 in DNA: TGTGCCAGCATCTCCCCGGGACTAGCGGTGCCAGAGGACACCGGGGAGCTGTTTTTT.

This clone has ten or more counts. The chain links TRBV9 to TRBJ1-2; D gene uncertain. CDR3 size: 15 residues. V lost 3 bases, J lost 2 bases, and 14 bases lay in between. Germline CDR1 and CDR2: SGDLS and YYNGEE. The CDR3 reads CASSGNPGPNYGYTF. The CDR3 DNA follows: TGTGCCAGCAGCGGAAACCCCGGGCCGAACTATGGCTACACCTTC.

In its sample, this clone was seen many times. CDR3 in amino acids: CASSLTGLMNTEAFF. The CDR3 DNA is TGTGCCAGCAGCTTAACAGGGCTGATGAACACTGAAGCTTTCTTT. V is TRBV7-2 and J is TRBJ1-1, with D possibly TRBD1 on 6 matching bases. V was cut by 2 bases and J by 0 bases, with 10 bases left in between. CDR3 size: 15 residues. The germline V gene encodes CDR1 SGHTA and CDR2 FQGNSA. Full variable domain (outside the CDR3, taken from reference TRBV7-2 and TRBJ1-1): GAGVSQSPSNKVTEKGKDVELRCDPISGHTALYWYRQSLGQGLEFLIYFQGNSAPDKSGLPSDRFSAERTGGSVSTLTIQRTQQEDSAVYLCASSLTGLMNTEAFFGQGTRLTVV.

This clone came up once. The chain recombines TRBV6-5 with TRBJ1-2; 9 bases agree with TRBD1. The junction had 6 bases not matched to a gene; V was cut back by 1 base and J by 9 bases. The CDR3 contains 14 residues. Germline V gene data show CDR1 as MNHEY and CDR2 as SVGAGI. The CDR3 loop is CASSYLDRGACYTF. The CDR3 DNA follows: TGTGCCAGCAGTTACTTAGACAGGGGGGCCTGCTACACCTTC.

This clone was counted at least ten times. The chain combines TRBV10-3 with TRBJ1-6; D gene unclear. Germline V gene sequence: CDR1 ENHRY, CDR2 SYGVKD. The CDR3 spans 14 residues. Trimming removed 2 bases from V and 11 bases from J, with 13 bases in between. The CDR3 coding sequence is TGTGCCATCAGTGAGGAGAGAGGGTGGACACCCCTCCACTTT. It yields the protein CAISEERGWTPLHF.

This clone has ten or more counts. The genes are TRBV27 and TRBJ2-1; TRBD2 agrees at 9 bases. From germline, CDR1 is MNHEY and CDR2 SMNVEV (reference sequence). This CDR3 region has 13 residues. With V trimmed by 10 bases and J by 7 bases, 8 bases remained unmatched. Written as DNA, the CDR3 is TGTGCCACCAGGACTAGCGCATGGAATGAGCAGTTCTTC. Its translation is CATRTSAWNEQFF.

The sample holds many counts of this clone. The rearrangement joins TRBV9 to TRBJ2-1; D is unresolved. Germline CDR1 SGDLS, CDR2 YYNGEE. This CDR3 region has 14 residues. Trimming took off 0 bases at V and 7 bases at J, with 11 bases between the two ends. The CDR3 loop is CASSVEGNRNEQFF. In nucleotides, the CDR3 is TGTGCCAGCAGCGTAGAAGGGAATCGGAATGAGCAGTTCTTC.

A word on this clone: One junction end disagrees with the germline gene, perhaps due to a read error. In DNA, the CDR3 is TGTGCCAGCATTTACTCGCCCGGGAGAAGCACAGATACGCAGTATTTT. This encodes CASIYSPGRSTDTQYF. The rearrangement joins TRBV6-5 to TRBJ2-3, with D tentatively TRBD2 (6 bases). This CDR3 is 16 amino acids long. Per the germline V gene, CDR1 is MNHEY and CDR2 is SVGAGI.

Relative to its sample, this clone is medium-sized. The identical CDR3 is also encoded by other nucleotide sequences in the sample. The V call is TRBV27, the J call TRBJ2-3; D gene ambiguous. V was trimmed by 2 bases and J by 0 bases, leaving 3 bases between them. The CDR3 sequence is 13 residues long. Germline-derived CDR1 and CDR2 are MNHEY and SMNVEV (reference sequence). The CDR3 here is CASSLTSTDTQYF. The CDR3 DNA reads TGTGCCAGCAGTTTAACTAGCACAGATACGCAGTATTTT.

Worth noting for this clone: This may be a read error, as it is one base from a much larger clone. This chain links TRBV9 with TRBJ1-1, with no clear D. The CDR3 length is 12 residues. Germline values: CDR1 SGDLS, CDR2 YYNGEE. Deletions cut 0 bases from V and 6 bases from J, with 6 bases between. In nucleotides, the CDR3 is TGTGCCAGCAGCGTAGTAGAGGCTGAAGCTTTCTTT. Protein: CASSVVEAEAFF.

This clone was counted many times. V gene TRBV10-1 combines with J gene TRBJ1-2; 8 nucleotides align to TRBD1. Unmatched junction bases numbered 2, after V lost 3 bases and J lost 5 bases. Germline V lookup: CDR1 WNHNN, CDR2 SYGVQD (reference sequence). The CDR3 is 13 residues long. The CDR3 protein is CASSDRTGYGYTF. DNA for the CDR3: TGCGCCAGCAGTGACCGGACAGGGTATGGCTACACCTTC.

Comment on this clone: Just one base apart from a much larger clone, this may be a read error. Other DNA sequences in this sample translate to the same CDR3. The rearrangement joins TRBV15 to TRBJ1-5; maybe TRBD1 (5 bases). The CDR3 is made up of 15 amino acids. Germline V gene data show CDR1 as LNHNV and CDR2 as YYDKDF (reference sequence). Trimming shortened V by 5 bases and J by 10 bases, and 21 bases separated the two germline ends. The CDR3 loop is CATSGGNSQGQPQHF. The CDR3 DNA reads TGTGCCACCAGCGGGGGAAATTCGCAGGGTCAACCCCAGCATTTT.

In this sample, this clone turned up a few times. The J gene is TRBJ1-6, the V gene TRBV25-1; TRBD1 matches 8 bases. V lost 5 bases, J lost 9 bases, and 6 bases stayed unmatched. CDR3 length: 14 residues. Germline V lookup: CDR1 MGHDK, CDR2 SYGVNS. The chain's CDR3 is CASSSGGESSPLHF. Here the CDR3 DNA reads TGTGCCAGCAGTTCAGGGGGCGAGTCTTCACCCCTCCACTTT.